These 23 T cell receptor beta chains came from one sample sequenced in a study of T-cell reconstitution after alpha-beta-depleted transplantation in children. Researchers prepared the TCRbeta library using unique molecular identifiers, the study reports. TCRdb recomputed calls from the PCR reads with MiXCR, one row per CDR3 protein. The sample has fewer than 700,000 distinct CDR3 sequences, 23% seen once. The input for sequencing was PBMCs, mostly from graft donor cells, taken 360 days after TCRalphabeta/CD19-depleted stem cell transplant. Receptors were obtained from a boy under two years old who had a stem cell transplant for acute myeloid leukemia, so the T cells may come from the graft donor.

This clonotype was recorded a few times. The rearrangement links TRBV12-3 or TRBV12-4 to TRBJ2-1; D is uncertain. The CDR3 extends over 12 amino acids. V gave up 3 bases and J gave up 10 bases, with 10 bases separating them. Written as DNA, the CDR3 is TGTGCCAGCAGTTTGGAACCGGAGGAGCAGTTCTTC. Translated, it gives CASSLEPEEQFF.

This chain links TRBV7-9 with TRBJ2-7; no reliable D call. The CDR3 spans 12 residues. In germline, CDR1 is SEHNR, CDR2 FQNEAQ (reference sequence). V gave up 5 bases and J gave up 6 bases, with 11 bases separating them. The CDR3 sequence is CASSLSVSEQYV. CDR3 sequence (DNA): TGTGCCAGCAGCCTGTCGGTTTCCGAGCAGTACGTC.

This chain connects TRBV4-2 to TRBJ2-5, with D uncertain. There are 16 residues in the CDR3. Per the germline V gene, CDR1 is LGHNA and CDR2 is YNFKEQ. V was shortened by 0 bases and J by 2 bases, with 13 bases between the two germline ends. The CDR3 DNA follows: TGTGCCAGCAGCCAAGAACGGTCCGGGCCACAAGAGACCCAGTACTTC. This gives the protein CASSQERSGPQETQYF.

This sequence joins TRBV12-3 or TRBV12-4 and TRBJ2-3; perhaps TRBD1 as D (6 bases). V was pared by 5 bases and J by 2 bases, with 11 bases between. This CDR3 spans 14 amino acids. The CDR3 sequence is CASSTGHFTDTQYF. DNA for the CDR3: TGTGCCAGCAGTACGGGACACTTCACAGATACGCAGTATTTT.

This clonotype came up many times. This sequence joins TRBV20-1 and TRBJ2-7; TRBD1 or TRBD2 may be the D gene (6 bases each). Germline CDR1 DFQATT, CDR2 SNEGSKA (reference sequence). CDR3 size: 15 residues. The V end was cut by 5 bases, the J end by 0 bases, with 17 bases between. The CDR3 sequence: CSAPGGFPVSYEQYF. CDR3 DNA: TGCAGTGCTCCCGGGGGCTTCCCCGTCTCCTACGAGCAGTACTTC.

This clonotype has more than one count but fewer than ten. The chain combines TRBV7-9 with TRBJ1-2; TRBD1 agrees at 11 bases. The CDR3 totals 16 residues. Losses at the gene ends were 4 bases for V and 1 base for J; bases not matched to a gene: 5. From germline, CDR1 is SEHNR and CDR2 FQNEAQ (reference sequence). CDR3 loop: CASSSDRGLVNYGYTF. The CDR3 DNA reads TGTGCCAGCAGCTCGGACAGGGGGCTCGTTAACTATGGCTACACCTTC.

In its sample, this clonotype was seen once. The chain has TRBV7-9 and TRBJ2-7; no definite D call. The CDR3 runs 14 residues. Per germline, CDR1 SEHNR and CDR2 FQNEAQ (reference sequence). Trimming took 5 bases from V and 1 from J, leaving 12 bases between them. The CDR3 loop is CASSQVYTSYEQYV. Here the CDR3 DNA reads TGTGCCAGCAGCCAAGTGTACACTTCCTACGAGCAGTACGTC.

The chain has TRBV6-5 and TRBJ2-7; 9 bases map to TRBD1. Germline V gene sequence: CDR1 MNHEY, CDR2 SVGAGI. The CDR3 consists of 16 residues. Trimming cost V 4 bases and J 7 bases; bases outside gene matches: 14. The CDR3 spells CASSSGPAGQGWEQYF. The CDR3 coding sequence is TGTGCCAGCAGTTCCGGCCCCGCGGGACAGGGTTGGGAGCAGTACTTC.

The rearrangement joins TRBV12-3 or TRBV12-4 to TRBJ2-3, with TRBD2 as a possible D gene (6 bases). Trimming pared 6 bases from V and 1 base from J, leaving 14 bases between. CDR3 length: 15 residues. Written as DNA, the CDR3 is TGTGCCAGCAGGGGGACTGTACCCCGCACAGATACGCAGTATTTT. It is translated as CASRGTVPRTDTQYF.

This clonotype appeared a few times. This rearrangement joins TRBV20-1 to TRBJ1-5, with a possible D match to TRBD1 (6 bases). The CDR3 runs 13 residues. Germline V gene data show CDR1 as DFQATT and CDR2 as SNEGSKA (reference sequence). DNA of the CDR3: TGCAGCGGGGGGGCAGCTCTCAATCAGCCCCAGCATTTT. This sequence encodes CSGGAALNQPQHF.

The rearrangement joins TRBV5-1 to TRBJ1-5; 8 bases are a match to TRBD1. CDR1 is SGHRS and CDR2 is YFSETQ in the germline V gene. The CDR3 consists of 14 residues. Trimming removed 0 bases from V and 9 bases from J; junction bases left unmatched: 5. The CDR3 DNA follows: TGCGCCAGCAGCTTGGGGGACAGGCGAGGGCCCCAGCATTTT. Amino acids: CASSLGDRRGPQHF.

This clonotype has ten or more counts. The genes are TRBV7-2 and TRBJ2-3; weak D call: TRBD2 (7 bases). The germline V gene has CDR1 SGHTA and CDR2 FQGNSA. CDR3 length: 12 residues. Trimming stripped 5 bases from V and 6 bases from J, with 9 bases between. This CDR3 reads CASSGGGDTQYF. For the CDR3, the DNA is TGTGCCAGCAGCGGGGGGGGCGATACGCAGTATTTT.

This clonotype was detected a few times. The J gene is TRBJ2-6, the V gene TRBV20-1; the D is unclear. This CDR3 spans 14 amino acids. The V end was cut by 6 bases, the J end by 2 bases, with 11 bases between. Per the germline V gene, CDR1 is DFQATT and CDR2 is SNEGSKA (reference sequence). Here the CDR3 reads CSATRSPGANVLTF. The CDR3 DNA reads as TGCAGTGCCACCAGGAGCCCTGGGGCCAACGTCCTGACTTTC.

The chain uses TRBV29-1 and TRBJ1-1; D unclear. V lost 1 base and J lost 8, with 11 bases in between. The germline CDR1 and CDR2 sequences are SQVTM and ANQGSEA. CDR3 length: 12 residues. The CDR3 loop is CSVEGPGIEAFF. For the CDR3, the DNA is TGCAGCGTTGAAGGGCCGGGGATAGAAGCTTTCTTT.

The rearrangement uses TRBV5-1 and TRBJ2-1; D not resolved. The CDR3 has 15 residues. V shed 3 bases and J shed 4 bases, with 14 bases lying between them. Germline CDR1 reads SGHRS; CDR2 reads YFSETQ. CDR3 coding DNA: TGCGCCAGCAGCTCCGGCAGCGACCTATACAATGAGCAGTTCTTC. The encoded protein is CASSSGSDLYNEQFF.

This clonotype appeared a few times. The chain combines TRBV7-2 with TRBJ1-1, with D maybe TRBD1 (5 bases). The CDR3 loop spans 13 amino acids. The V gene lost 4 bases and the J gene lost 8 bases, with 14 bases spanning the gap. The germline gives CDR1 SGHTA, CDR2 FQGNSA. The chain's CDR3 is CASSSIGQGEAFF. In nucleotides, the CDR3 is TGTGCCAGCAGCTCCATTGGTCAGGGCGAAGCTTTCTTT.

This chain joins TRBV20-1 and TRBJ1-5; TRBD1 agrees at 7 bases. The CDR3 is made up of 12 amino acids. With 6 bases clipped from V and 7 bases from J, the junction kept 6 bases outside the gene matches. The germline gives CDR1 DFQATT, CDR2 SNEGSKA (reference sequence). The CDR3 here is CSALGQTQPQHF. Here the CDR3 DNA reads TGCAGTGCCCTGGGACAGACCCAGCCCCAGCATTTT.

V and J are TRBV20-1 and TRBJ1-1; perhaps TRBD1 as D (5 bases). CDR3 size: 12 residues. In germline, CDR1 is DFQATT, CDR2 SNEGSKA (reference sequence). Trimming took off 3 bases at V and 10 bases at J, with 15 bases between the two ends. The CDR3 coding sequence is TGCAGTGCTAGCGAAGGGGATGCACGAGCTTTCTTT. Protein sequence: CSASEGDARAFF.

Concerning this clonotype itself: One junction end disagrees with the germline gene, perhaps due to a read error. CDR3 nucleotide sequence: TGCAGTGCTAGACTTTCTTACCCCTACAGTGAGCAGTTCTTC. It specifies CSARLSYPYSEQFF. The rearrangement links TRBV20-1 to TRBJ2-1, with no clear D. This CDR3 is built from 14 residues. Per the germline V gene, CDR1 is DFQATT and CDR2 is SNEGSKA (reference sequence).

This clonotype has a count of ten or more. The genes are TRBV7-2 and TRBJ2-5; TRBD2 is a possible D gene (5 bases). This CDR3 contains 15 residues. V lost 4 bases and J lost 4, with 16 bases in between. The germline V gene has CDR1 SGHTA and CDR2 FQGNSA. CDR3 amino acids: CASSSTGYRRETQYF. CDR3 DNA: TGTGCCAGCAGCTCGACGGGGTACAGACGAGAGACCCAGTACTTC.

The V call is TRBV6-1, the J call TRBJ2-2, with D unclear. The CDR3 loop spans 14 amino acids. V lost 6 bases to trimming and J lost 1 base, with 9 bases between them. Germline loops: CDR1 MNHNS, CDR2 SASEGT. CDR3 amino acids: CASRRAGNTGELFF. The CDR3 DNA sequence: TGTGCCAGCAGACGGGCAGGGAACACCGGGGAGCTGTTTTTT.

V and J are TRBV6-5 and TRBJ2-7, with D perhaps TRBD1 or TRBD2 (7 bases each). CDR3 length equals 16 residues. Trimming left V 0 bases short and J 7 bases short, with 19 bases between. Germline V gene lookup returns CDR1 MNHEY and CDR2 SVGAGI. CDR3 coding DNA: TGTGCCAGCAGTTACTCGAGCGGGACAGCGCCTCTGGAGCAGTACGTC. It specifies CASSYSSGTAPLEQYV.

J is TRBJ1-5 and V is TRBV12-3 or TRBV12-4, with D perhaps TRBD1 (6 bases). Trimming removed 9 bases from V and 6 bases from J, with 12 bases in between. This CDR3 has 12 amino acids. The CDR3 nucleotides are TGTGCCAGTCAGGGGCGAAGTCAGCCCCAGCATTTT. Its protein product is CASQGRSQPQHF.